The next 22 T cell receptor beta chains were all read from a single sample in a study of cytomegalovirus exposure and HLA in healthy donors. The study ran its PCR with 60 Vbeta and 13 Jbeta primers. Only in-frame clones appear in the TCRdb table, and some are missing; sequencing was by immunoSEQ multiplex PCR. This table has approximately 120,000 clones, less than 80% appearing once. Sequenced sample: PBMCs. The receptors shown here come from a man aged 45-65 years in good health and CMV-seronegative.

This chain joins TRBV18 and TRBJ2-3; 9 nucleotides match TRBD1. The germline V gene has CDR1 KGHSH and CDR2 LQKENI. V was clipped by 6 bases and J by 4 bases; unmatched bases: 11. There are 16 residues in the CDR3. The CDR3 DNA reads TGTGCCAGCTCCCTCACAGGGGGCCTTCCCCCAGATACGCAGTATTTT. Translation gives CASSLTGGLPPDTQYF.

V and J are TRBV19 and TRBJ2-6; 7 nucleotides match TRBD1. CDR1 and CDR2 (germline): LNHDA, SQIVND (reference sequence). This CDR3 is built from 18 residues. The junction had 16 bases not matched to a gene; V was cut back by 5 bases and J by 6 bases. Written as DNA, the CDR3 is TGTGCCAGTAGTGCACCACAGGGGCCCAATACAGCGGCCAACGTCCTGACTTTC. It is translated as CASSAPQGPNTAANVLTF.

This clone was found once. The CDR3 DNA follows: TGTGCAAGTCGCAACCAGGTTGTTATAGACTATGGCTACACCTTC. This sequence encodes CASRNQVVIDYGYTF. The gene calls are TRBV12-2 and TRBJ1-2; TRBD1, the table's D call, was not compared with the DNA. TRBV12-2 is deemed a pseudogene. The CDR3 totals 15 residues.

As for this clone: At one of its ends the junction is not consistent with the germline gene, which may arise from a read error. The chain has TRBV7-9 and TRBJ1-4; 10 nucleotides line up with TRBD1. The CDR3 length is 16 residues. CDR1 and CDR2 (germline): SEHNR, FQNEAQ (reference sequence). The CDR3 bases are TGTTCCAGCAGCTACCCGGGACAGGGGTCTAATGAAAAACTGTTTTTT. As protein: CSSSYPGQGSNEKLFF. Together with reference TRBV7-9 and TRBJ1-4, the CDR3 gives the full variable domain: DTGVSQNPRHKITKRGQNVTFRCDPISEHNRLYWYRQTLGQGPEFLTYFQNEAQLEKSRLLSDRFSAERPKGSFSTLEIQRTEQGDSAMYLCSSSYPGQGSNEKLFFGSGTQLSVL.

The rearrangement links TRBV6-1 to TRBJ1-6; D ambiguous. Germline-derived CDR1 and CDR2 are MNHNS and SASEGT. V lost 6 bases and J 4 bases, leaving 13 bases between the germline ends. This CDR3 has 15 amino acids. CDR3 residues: CASSENYGYNSPLHF. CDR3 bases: TGTGCCAGCAGCGAAAACTACGGATATAATTCACCCCTCCACTTT.

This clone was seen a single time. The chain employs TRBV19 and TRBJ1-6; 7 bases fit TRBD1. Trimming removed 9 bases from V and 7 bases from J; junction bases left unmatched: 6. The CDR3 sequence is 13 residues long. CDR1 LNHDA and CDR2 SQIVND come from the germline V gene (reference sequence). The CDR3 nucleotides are TGTGCCAGCCACCGGGACAGAAATTCACCCCTCCACTTT. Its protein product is CASHRDRNSPLHF. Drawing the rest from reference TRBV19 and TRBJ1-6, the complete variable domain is DGGITQSPKYLFRKEGQNVTLSCEQNLNHDAMYWYRQDPGQGLRLIYYSQIVNDFQKGDIAEGYSVSREKKESFPLTVTSAQKNPTAFYLCASHRDRNSPLHFGNGTRLTVT.

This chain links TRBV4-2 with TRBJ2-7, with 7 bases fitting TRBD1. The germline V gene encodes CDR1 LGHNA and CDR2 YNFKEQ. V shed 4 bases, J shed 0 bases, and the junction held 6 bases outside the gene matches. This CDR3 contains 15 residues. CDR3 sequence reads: CASSRGTESSYEQYF. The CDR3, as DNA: TGTGCCAGCAGCCGTGGGACAGAAAGCTCCTACGAGCAGTACTTC.

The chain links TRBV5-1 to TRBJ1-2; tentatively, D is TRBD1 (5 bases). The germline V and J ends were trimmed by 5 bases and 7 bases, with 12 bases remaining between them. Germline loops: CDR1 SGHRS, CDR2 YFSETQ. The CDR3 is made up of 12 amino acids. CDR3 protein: CASRQGEGGYTF. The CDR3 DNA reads TGCGCCAGCAGGCAAGGGGAGGGTGGCTACACCTTC. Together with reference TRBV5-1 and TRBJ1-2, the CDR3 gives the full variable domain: KAGVTQTPRYLIKTRGQQVTLSCSPISGHRSVSWYQQTPGQGLQFLFEYFSETQRNKGNFPGRFSGRQFSNSRSEMNVSTLELGDSALYLCASRQGEGGYTFGSGTRLTVV.

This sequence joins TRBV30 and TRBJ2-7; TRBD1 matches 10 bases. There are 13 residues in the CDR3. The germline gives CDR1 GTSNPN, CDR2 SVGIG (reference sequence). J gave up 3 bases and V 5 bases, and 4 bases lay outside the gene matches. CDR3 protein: CAWGTGAVYEQYF. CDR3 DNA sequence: TGTGCCTGGGGGACAGGGGCCGTCTACGAGCAGTACTTC.

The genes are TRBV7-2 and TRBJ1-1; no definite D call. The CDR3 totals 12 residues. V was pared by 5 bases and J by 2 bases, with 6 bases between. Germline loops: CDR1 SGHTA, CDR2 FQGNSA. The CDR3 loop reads CASSLYNTEAFF. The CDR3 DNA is TGTGCCAGCAGCCTATATAACACTGAAGCTTTCTTT.

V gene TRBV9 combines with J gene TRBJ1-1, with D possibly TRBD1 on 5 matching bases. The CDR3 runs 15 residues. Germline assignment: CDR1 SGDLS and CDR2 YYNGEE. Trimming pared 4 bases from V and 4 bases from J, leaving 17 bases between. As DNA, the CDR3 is TGTGCCAGCAGCCCGTTGCAGGGCACCGGCACTGAAGCTTTCTTT. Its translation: CASSPLQGTGTEAFF.

The CDR3 region is CASSPGLASQDEQFF. The CDR3 DNA is TGTGCCAGCAGTCCGGGACTCGCTTCCCAGGATGAGCAGTTCTTC. The rearrangement uses TRBV25-1 and TRBJ2-1, with TRBD2 as a possible D gene (6 bases). Germline lookup yields CDR1 MGHDK and CDR2 SYGVNS. This CDR3 is built from 15 residues. The V and J ends lost 5 bases and 8 bases respectively, with 19 bases between them. The full variable domain, its missing parts supplied by reference TRBV25-1 and TRBJ2-1, is EADIYQTPRYLVIGTGKKITLECSQTMGHDKMYWYQQDPGMELHLIHYSYGVNSTEKGDLSSESTVSRIRTEHFPLTLESARPSHTSQYLCASSPGLASQDEQFFGPGTRLTVL.

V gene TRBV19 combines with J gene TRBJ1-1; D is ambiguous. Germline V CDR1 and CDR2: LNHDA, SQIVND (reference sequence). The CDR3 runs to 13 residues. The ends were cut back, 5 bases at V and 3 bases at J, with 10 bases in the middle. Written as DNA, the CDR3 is TGTGCCAGTAGTCCGACGAGGGACACTGAAGCTTTCTTT. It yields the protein CASSPTRDTEAFF.

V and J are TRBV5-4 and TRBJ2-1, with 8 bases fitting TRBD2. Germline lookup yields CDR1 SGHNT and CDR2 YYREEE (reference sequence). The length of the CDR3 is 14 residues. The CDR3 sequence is CATAAGGGEHEQFF. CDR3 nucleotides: TGTGCGACAGCCGCCGGGGGGGGCGAACATGAGCAGTTCTTC. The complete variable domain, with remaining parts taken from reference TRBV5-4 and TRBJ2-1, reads ETGVTQSPTHLIKTRGQQVTLRCSSQSGHNTVSWYQQALGQGPQFIFQYYREEENGRGNFPPRFSGLQFPNYSSELNVNALELDDSALYLCATAAGGGEHEQFFGPGTRLTVL.

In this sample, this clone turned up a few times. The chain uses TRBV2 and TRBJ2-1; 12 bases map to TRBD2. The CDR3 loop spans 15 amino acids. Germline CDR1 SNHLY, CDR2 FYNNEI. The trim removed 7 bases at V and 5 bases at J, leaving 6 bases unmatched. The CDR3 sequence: CASTRLAGVNNEQFF. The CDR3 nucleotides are TGTGCCAGCACTCGACTAGCGGGGGTAAACAATGAGCAGTTCTTC.

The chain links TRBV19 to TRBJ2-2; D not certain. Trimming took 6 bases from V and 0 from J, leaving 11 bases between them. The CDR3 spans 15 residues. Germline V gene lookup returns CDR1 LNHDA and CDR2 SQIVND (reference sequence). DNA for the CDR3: TGTGCCAGTAGCCCGACAAGATCGAACACCGGGGAGCTGTTTTTT. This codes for CASSPTRSNTGELFF.

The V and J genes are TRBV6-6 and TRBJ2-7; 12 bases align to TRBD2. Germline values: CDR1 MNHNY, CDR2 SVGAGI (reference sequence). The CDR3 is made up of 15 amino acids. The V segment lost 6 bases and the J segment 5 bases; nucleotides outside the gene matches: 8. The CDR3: CASSYGLAGSNEQYV. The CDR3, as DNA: TGTGCCAGCAGCTACGGACTAGCGGGGTCCAACGAGCAGTACGTC.

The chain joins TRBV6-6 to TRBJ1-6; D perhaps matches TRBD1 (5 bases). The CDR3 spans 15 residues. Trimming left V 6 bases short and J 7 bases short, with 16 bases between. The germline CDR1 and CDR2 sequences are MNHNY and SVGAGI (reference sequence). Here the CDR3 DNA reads TGTGCCAGCAGGCACGCCACCGGGGGGAATTCACCCCTCCACTTT. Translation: CASRHATGGNSPLHF.

This CDR3 reads CASSRTLASGLETQYF. Here the CDR3 DNA reads TGTGCCAGCAGCCGTACCCTGGCTAGCGGGCTAGAGACCCAGTACTTC. The chain recombines TRBV7-2 with TRBJ2-5; 8 nucleotides align to TRBD2. V trimming: 5 bases; J trimming: 4 bases; junction bases outside the gene matches: 12. Per germline, CDR1 SGHTA and CDR2 FQGNSA. CDR3 length equals 16 residues.

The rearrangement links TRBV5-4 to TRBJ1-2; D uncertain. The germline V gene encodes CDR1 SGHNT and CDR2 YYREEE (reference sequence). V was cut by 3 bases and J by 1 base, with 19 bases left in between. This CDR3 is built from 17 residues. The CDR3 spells CASSSPGREGINYGYTF. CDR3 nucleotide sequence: TGTGCCAGCAGCTCCCCCGGCCGGGAAGGGATTAACTATGGCTACACCTTC.

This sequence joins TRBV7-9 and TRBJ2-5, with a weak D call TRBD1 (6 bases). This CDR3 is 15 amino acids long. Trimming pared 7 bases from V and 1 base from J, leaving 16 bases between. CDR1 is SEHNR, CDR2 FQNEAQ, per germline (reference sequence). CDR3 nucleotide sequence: TGTGCCAGCACCTTTTCGGACAGAACCCAAGAGACCCAGTACTTC. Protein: CASTFSDRTQETQYF.

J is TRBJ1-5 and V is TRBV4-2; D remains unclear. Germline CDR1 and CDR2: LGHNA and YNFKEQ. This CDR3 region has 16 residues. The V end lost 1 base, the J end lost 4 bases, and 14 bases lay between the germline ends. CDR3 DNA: TGTGCCAGCAGCCAAGCCCTTTTCGGGGAGAATCAGCCCCAGCATTTT. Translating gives CASSQALFGENQPQHF.